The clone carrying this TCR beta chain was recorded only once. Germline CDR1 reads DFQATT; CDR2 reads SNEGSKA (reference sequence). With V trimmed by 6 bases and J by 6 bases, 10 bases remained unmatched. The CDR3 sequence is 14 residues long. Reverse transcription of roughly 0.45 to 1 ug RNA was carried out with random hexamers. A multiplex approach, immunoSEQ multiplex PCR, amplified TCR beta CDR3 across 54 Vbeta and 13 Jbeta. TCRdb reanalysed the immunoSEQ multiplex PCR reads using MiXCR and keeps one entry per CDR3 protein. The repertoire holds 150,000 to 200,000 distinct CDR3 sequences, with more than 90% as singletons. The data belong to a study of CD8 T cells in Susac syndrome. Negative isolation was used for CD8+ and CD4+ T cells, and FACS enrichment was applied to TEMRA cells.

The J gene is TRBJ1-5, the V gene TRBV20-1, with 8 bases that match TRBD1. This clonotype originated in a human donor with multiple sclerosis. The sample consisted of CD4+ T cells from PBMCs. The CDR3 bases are TGCAGTGCCAATGGACAGGGTCCAGGTCAGCCCCAGCATTTT. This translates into CSANGQGPGQPQHF.